Below, 22 T cell receptor beta chains from the same sample are listed, as sequenced in a study of tumor-infiltrating lymphocytes in localized non-small cell lung cancer (dated by TCRdb to the early 2020s). Library generation was performed with the immunoSEQ multiplex PCR assay. TCRdb limited this immuneACCESS table to in-frame rearrangements with V and J called. A share of clones is missing; checked studies link under half to unresolved V genes, and the rest is unexplained. This sample holds about 7,100 clones; around 73% were observed only once. 7% to 9% of the sample is in the top ten clones. Specimen: lung tumor tissue. Receptors were obtained from a human donor with non-small cell lung cancer.

The chain combines TRBV5-6 with TRBJ1-1; D is undetermined. Germline V gene lookup returns CDR1 SGHDT and CDR2 YYEEEE. This CDR3 is 12 amino acids long. The ends were cut back, 0 bases at V and 6 bases at J, with 6 bases in the middle. The CDR3 DNA follows: TGTGCCAGCAGCTTGGTCCAAGCTGAAGCTTTCTTT. Its translation: CASSLVQAEAFF.

The chain joins TRBV4-1 to TRBJ2-2; TRBD2 agrees at 7 bases. The CDR3 has 17 residues. V lost 1 base and J lost 6; bases outside the gene matches: 11. CDR1 is MGHRA, CDR2 YSYEKL, per germline. The CDR3 loop reads CASSQGWSGGSAGELFF. The CDR3 DNA is TGCGCCAGCAGCCAAGGCTGGTCGGGAGGAAGTGCCGGGGAGCTGTTTTTT.

The rearrangement joins TRBV2 to TRBJ1-1, with 11 bases fitting TRBD1. CDR1 and CDR2 (germline): SNHLY, FYNNEI. The V and J ends lost 6 bases and 4 bases, in that order; junction bases with no gene match: 4. CDR3 size: 14 residues. CDR3 sequence (DNA): TGTGCCAGCAGACGGGACAGGGGGGTCACTGAAGCTTTCTTT. Translated, it gives CASRRDRGVTEAFF. Together with reference TRBV2 and TRBJ1-1, the CDR3 gives the full variable domain: EPEVTQTPSHQVTQMGQEVILRCVPISNHLYFYWYRQILGQKVEFLVSFYNNEISEKSEIFDDQFSVERPDGSNFTLKIRSTKLEDSAMYFCASRRDRGVTEAFFGQGTRLTVV.

This clone appeared a few times. In DNA form, the CDR3 reads TGTGCCAGTAGTGAACTCAGGGAATCCGGAGAGACCCAGTACTTC. It is translated as CASSELRESGETQYF. The chain combines TRBV19 with TRBJ2-5; D is possibly TRBD1 (5 bases). Trimming took off 5 bases at V and 4 bases at J, with 17 bases between the two ends. The CDR3 contains 15 residues. The germline V gene has CDR1 LNHDA and CDR2 SQIVND (reference sequence).

The V and J genes are TRBV29-1 and TRBJ2-6; D is ambiguous. V shed 7 bases and J shed 0 bases, with 4 bases lying between them. Germline lookup yields CDR1 SQVTM and CDR2 ANQGSEA. The CDR3 is 12 amino acids. CDR3 coding DNA: TGCAGCGCGACCTCTGGGGCCAACGTCCTGACTTTC. Amino acids: CSATSGANVLTF.

This chain connects TRBV27 to TRBJ1-2; no clear D. The V gene lost 3 bases and the J gene lost 7 bases, with 9 bases spanning the gap. There are 12 residues in the CDR3. The germline CDR1 and CDR2 sequences are MNHEY and SMNVEV (reference sequence). CDR3 loop: CASSFTGGGYTF. DNA of the CDR3: TGTGCCAGCAGTTTTACGGGCGGTGGCTACACCTTC.

The genes are TRBV5-6 and TRBJ1-1; D is unresolved. V dropped 4 bases and J dropped 2 bases, with 9 bases sitting between them. Germline assignment: CDR1 SGHDT and CDR2 YYEEEE. The CDR3 has 13 amino acids. The CDR3 loop is CASSHFVNTEAFF. The CDR3 DNA follows: TGTGCCAGCAGCCACTTTGTAAACACTGAAGCTTTCTTT.

CDR3: CASSPTDRGLTNEQFF. In nucleotides, the CDR3 is TGCGCCAGCAGCCCTACGGACAGGGGGTTGACCAATGAGCAGTTCTTC. The V and J genes are TRBV4-1 and TRBJ2-1; 10 nucleotides agree with TRBD1. The CDR3 totals 16 residues. Germline values: CDR1 MGHRA, CDR2 YSYEKL. V was clipped by 4 bases and J by 6 bases; unmatched bases: 9.

This clone was seen a few times. J is TRBJ2-7 and V is TRBV10-3; the D gene could be TRBD1 or TRBD2 (5 bases each). CDR3 length equals 13 residues. Between the trimmed V and J ends, which lost 8 bases and 3 bases, there was a span of 14 bases. Germline CDR1 is ENHRY and CDR2 is SYGVKD. The CDR3 region is CAIFGGDSYEQYF. The CDR3 nucleotides read TGTGCCATCTTTGGGGGTGACAGCTACGAGCAGTACTTC.

This chain uses TRBV11-2 with TRBJ2-2, with 8 bases lining up with TRBD2. The ends lost 5 bases at V and 0 bases at J; junction bases unmatched: 14. The CDR3 runs to 19 residues. Germline V lookup: CDR1 SGHAT, CDR2 FQNNGV. The DNA of the CDR3 is TGTGCCAGCAGCGGGACAAACAGCGGGAGAGCCCCGAACACCGGGGAGCTGTTTTTT. It yields the protein CASSGTNSGRAPNTGELFF.

The chain joins TRBV6-5 to TRBJ1-2, with a weak D call TRBD1 (6 bases). This CDR3 spans 14 amino acids. The germline V gene encodes CDR1 MNHEY and CDR2 SVGAGI. V was clipped by 6 bases and J by 2 bases, with 13 bases between them. The CDR3 nucleotides are TGTGCCAGCAGGGACGGGGGGACAAACTATGGCTACACCTTC. Amino acid sequence: CASRDGGTNYGYTF.

This rearrangement joins TRBV6-1 to TRBJ1-6; 7 nucleotides line up with TRBD1. Germline trimming cut 6 bases from V and 9 bases from J; bases unmatched to any gene: 8. The CDR3 has 14 residues. Per germline, CDR1 MNHNS and CDR2 SASEGT. As DNA, the CDR3 is TGTGCCAGCAGCCAGGGGGGGTTCGGTTCACCCCTCCACTTT. This translates into CASSQGGFGSPLHF.

This clone has just one count. This chain links TRBV25-1 with TRBJ1-1; 7 nucleotides line up with TRBD1. The CDR3 extends over 18 amino acids. Germline CDR1 MGHDK, CDR2 SYGVNS. With V trimmed by 4 bases and J by 3 bases, 17 bases remained unmatched. The CDR3, as DNA: TGTGCCAGCAGTGCAAACGTCGGGACAGCGACGATACACACTGAAGCTTTCTTT. Its protein is CASSANVGTATIHTEAFF.

This chain uses TRBV7-2 with TRBJ2-5; 7 bases fit TRBD2. Germline trimming cut 5 bases from V and 2 bases from J; bases unmatched to any gene: 5. This CDR3 is built from 14 residues. CDR1 is SGHTA, CDR2 FQGNSA, per germline. CDR3 bases: TGTGCCAGCAGCCCCTGGGAGGGACAAGAGACCCAGTACTTC. Translated, it gives CASSPWEGQETQYF.

The gene calls are TRBV30 and TRBJ1-1; unclear D gene. V lost 0 bases and J 7 bases, leaving 9 bases between the germline ends. The CDR3 spans 12 residues. Germline CDR1 reads GTSNPN; CDR2 reads SVGIG (reference sequence). The chain's CDR3 is CAWSVKAHEAFF. DNA of the CDR3: TGTGCCTGGAGTGTCAAGGCCCATGAAGCTTTCTTT.

This clone was observed a few times. This rearrangement joins TRBV30 to TRBJ2-5; D perhaps matches TRBD2 (6 bases). Germline lookup yields CDR1 GTSNPN and CDR2 SVGIG (reference sequence). Trimming cost V 0 bases and J 5 bases, with 13 bases left between them. CDR3 length equals 14 residues. Here the CDR3 reads CAWSVKIREETQYF. Written as DNA, the CDR3 is TGTGCCTGGAGTGTAAAGATCCGGGAGGAGACCCAGTACTTC.

This rearrangement joins TRBV27 to TRBJ2-5; D may be TRBD1 (5 bases). Per the germline V gene, CDR1 is MNHEY and CDR2 is SMNVEV (reference sequence). V was trimmed by 2 bases and J by 5 bases, leaving 12 bases between them. CDR3 size: 14 residues. DNA of the CDR3: TGTGCCAGCAGTTTAGAACGCAGGGCCGAGACCCAGTACTTC. Its translation is CASSLERRAETQYF.

This chain links TRBV19 with TRBJ1-5, with a weak D call TRBD1 (5 bases). The length of the CDR3 is 15 residues. V was clipped by 2 bases and J by 1 base, with 9 bases between them. Germline values: CDR1 LNHDA, CDR2 SQIVND (reference sequence). As DNA, the CDR3 is TGTGCCAGTAGTATAAGGCGGGGGAGCAATCAGCCCCAGCATTTT. Protein product: CASSIRRGSNQPQHF.

The rearrangement joins TRBV5-4 to TRBJ2-7; 7 bases are a match to TRBD1. With V trimmed by 4 bases and J by 3 bases, 7 bases remained unmatched. Looked up from germline, CDR1 is SGHNT and CDR2 is YYREEE (reference sequence). This CDR3 spans 14 amino acids. The CDR3 nucleotides are TGTGCCAGCAGCCCCCGGGACAGAGACTACGAGCAGTACTTC. This codes for CASSPRDRDYEQYF.

This chain connects TRBV5-4 to TRBJ2-1, with 7 bases fitting TRBD1. V trimming: 0 bases; J trimming: 4 bases; junction bases outside the gene matches: 1. CDR1 and CDR2 (germline): SGHNT, YYREEE (reference sequence). The CDR3 runs to 14 residues. CDR3 sequence reads: CASSLDRGYNEQFF. As DNA, the CDR3 is TGTGCCAGCAGCTTGGACAGGGGTTACAATGAGCAGTTCTTC.

The rearrangement links TRBV15 to TRBJ2-2; TRBD1 matches at 7 bases. Per the germline V gene, CDR1 is LNHNV and CDR2 is YYDKDF (reference sequence). The CDR3 spans 15 residues. The ends lost 3 bases at V and 5 bases at J; junction bases unmatched: 6. CDR3 DNA: TGTGCCACCAGCAGGCGACAGGGAGAAACCGGGGAGCTGTTTTTT. Protein product: CATSRRQGETGELFF. Full variable domain (missing parts from reference TRBV15 and TRBJ2-2): DAMVIQNPRYQVTQFGKPVTLSCSQTLNHNVMYWYQQKSSQAPKLLFHYYDKDFNNEADTPDNFQSRRPNTSFCFLDIRSPGLGDTAMYLCATSRRQGETGELFFGEGSRLTVL.

This clone appeared a few times. The genes are TRBV6-4 and TRBJ1-1, with D hard to call. The CDR3 runs to 14 residues. From germline, CDR1 is MRHNA and CDR2 SNTAGT. V was cut by 7 bases and J by 1 base, with 13 bases left in between. The CDR3 nucleotides are TGTGCCAGCACGGCTTCGCCGGGGAACACTGAAGCTTTCTTT. It is translated as CASTASPGNTEAFF.